The following is a T cell receptor (beta chain) sequence with its context. The antigen is undetermined. V was pared by 6 bases and J by 1 base, with 8 bases of the junction left unmatched. Germline V gene sequence: CDR1 MNHEY, CDR2 SMNVEV (reference sequence). This CDR3 spans 15 amino acids. The data were obtained in a study of T cell repertoires in cytomegalovirus infection. Study-wide background: Through public TCR beta signatures, both CMV infection and matching HLA type were indicated.

Overall study results and limits: Cumulated frequencies of public TCR beta families served to identify carriers of CMV plus the relevant HLA. HLA-C-restricted CMV-specific TCR beta clonotypes were dominant in the ex vivo response.

TCRdb redid the calling of the reads with MiXCR, one entry per CDR3 protein. The sample includes approximately 700,000 distinct CDR3 sequences, under 40% of them seen just once. Sequenced input: PBMCs. The receptor was isolated from a human donor in good health (CMV status not recorded). Some clones in this sample may be carry-over from other donors' samples. V gene TRBV27 combines with J gene TRBJ1-1; 7 nucleotides agree with TRBD1. CDR3 bases: TGTGCCAGCAGAACTATGACAGGGACGAACACTGAAGCTTTCTTT. Its protein product is CASRTMTGTNTEAFF.